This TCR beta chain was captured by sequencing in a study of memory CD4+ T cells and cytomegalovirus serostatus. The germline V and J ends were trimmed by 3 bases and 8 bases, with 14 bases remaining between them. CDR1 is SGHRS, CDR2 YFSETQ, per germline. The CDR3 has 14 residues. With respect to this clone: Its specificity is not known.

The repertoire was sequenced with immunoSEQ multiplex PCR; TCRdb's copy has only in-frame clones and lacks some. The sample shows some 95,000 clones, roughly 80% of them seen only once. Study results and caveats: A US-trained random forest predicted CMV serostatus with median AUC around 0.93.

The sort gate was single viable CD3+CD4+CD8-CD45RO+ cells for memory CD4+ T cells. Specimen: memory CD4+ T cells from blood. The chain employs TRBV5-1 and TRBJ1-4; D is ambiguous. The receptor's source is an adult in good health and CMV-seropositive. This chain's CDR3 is CASSSPSAGEKLFF. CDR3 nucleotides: TGCGCCAGCAGCTCCCCAAGCGCGGGAGAAAAACTGTTTTTT.